Following are 11 T cell receptor beta chains from one sample sequenced in a study of cytotoxic CD8 clonotypes in ibrutinib-treated CLL. TCRdb's table, derived via immunoSEQ multiplex PCR, lists solely in-frame clones and lacks some. The table lists 11,000 to 15,000 clones, about 64% of them singletons. The material sequenced was PBMCs, taken before ibrutinib treatment. The source is a human donor with chronic lymphocytic leukemia.

J is TRBJ1-2 and V is TRBV29-1; 9 bases agree with TRBD1. The germline V gene has CDR1 SQVTM and CDR2 ANQGSEA. The CDR3 spans 16 residues. Trimming removed 2 bases from V and 5 bases from J; junction bases left unmatched: 12. The DNA for the CDR3 is TGCAGCGTTGAACTCCGACTAGGGACAGGGAAATATGGCTACACCTTC. Amino acid sequence: CSVELRLGTGKYGYTF.

Points on this clone: The same CDR3 can be traced to other DNA sequences in this sample. This sequence joins TRBV11-2 and TRBJ1-2, with D possibly matching TRBD1 (6 bases). The CDR3 is made up of 13 amino acids. In germline, CDR1 is SGHAT, CDR2 FQNNGV. V dropped 3 bases and J dropped 5 bases, with 10 bases sitting between them. CDR3 sequence: CASSFGQTYGYTF. CDR3 sequence (DNA): TGTGCCAGCAGCTTTGGACAGACTTATGGCTACACCTTC. Full variable domain (rest looked up from reference TRBV11-2 and TRBJ1-2): EAGVAQSPRYKIIEKRQSVAFWCNPISGHATLYWYQQILGQGPKLLIQFQNNGVVDDSQLPKDRFSAERLKGVDSTLKIQPAKLEDSAVYLCASSFGQTYGYTFGSGTRLTVV.

The chain uses TRBV5-6 and TRBJ1-4, with D possibly matching TRBD1 (5 bases). V was pared by 0 bases and J by 4 bases, with 10 bases between. This CDR3 region has 15 residues. Germline V CDR1 and CDR2: SGHDT, YYEEEE. CDR3 residues: CASSLVGDHNEKLFF. DNA of the CDR3: TGTGCCAGCAGCTTGGTAGGGGATCATAATGAAAAACTGTTTTTT.

V and J are TRBV19 and TRBJ1-5; 9 bases map to TRBD1. Germline trimming cut 10 bases from V and 9 bases from J; bases unmatched to any gene: 13. CDR1 is LNHDA, CDR2 SQIVND, per germline (reference sequence). This CDR3 has 14 amino acids. The CDR3 region is CATQGQGQNWPQHF. The CDR3 DNA reads as TGTGCCACCCAAGGACAGGGGCAAAACTGGCCCCAGCATTTT.

The rearrangement uses TRBV18 and TRBJ1-6; the match to TRBD1 covers 9 bases. The CDR3 has 16 amino acids. V lost 6 bases to trimming and J lost 6 bases; unmatched junction nucleotides: 9. Germline V gene data show CDR1 as KGHSH and CDR2 as LQKENI. DNA of the CDR3: TGTGCCAGCTCCCTCCAGCGGGACAGGGCTAATTCACCCCTCCACTTT. This gives the protein CASSLQRDRANSPLHF.

This clone has only one observation. A junction end diverges from the germline sequence, so it may reflect a read error. The chain links TRBV11-2 to TRBJ2-5, with D perhaps matching TRBD2 (6 bases). This CDR3 has 11 amino acids. CDR1 and CDR2 (germline): SGHAT, FQNNGV. The CDR3 nucleotides are TGTGCCAGCAGCTTGGGGGGTAGTCGGAACTTC. This translates into CASSLGGSRNF.

The chain carries TRBV7-9 and TRBJ2-4; D gene ambiguous. Looked up from germline, CDR1 is SEHNR and CDR2 is FQNEAQ (reference sequence). The CDR3 runs 13 residues. V lost 1 base and J lost 3, with 4 bases in between. CDR3 nucleotides: TGTGCCAGCAGCTTAGGTAACAAAAACATTCAGTACTTC. Encoded protein: CASSLGNKNIQYF.

The CDR3 region has the DNA TGTGCCAGCAGAAGGAGACAGGCCAATTCACCCCTCCACTTT. Translation gives CASRRRQANSPLHF. The genes are TRBV27 and TRBJ1-6; tentative D call: TRBD1 (6 bases). The CDR3 loop spans 14 amino acids. Trimming cost V 6 bases and J 7 bases, with 13 bases left between them. Germline CDR1 is MNHEY and CDR2 is SMNVEV (reference sequence).

V and J are TRBV7-9 and TRBJ2-1; 7 bases are a match to TRBD1. Germline loops: CDR1 SEHNR, CDR2 FQNEAQ (reference sequence). The CDR3 has 15 residues. After removal of 3 bases from V and 0 bases from J, the junction contained 2 bases not matched to a gene. DNA for the CDR3: TGTGCCAGCAGCTTCGGACAGGCCTCCTACAATGAGCAGTTCTTC. It specifies CASSFGQASYNEQFF.

The rearrangement links TRBV7-9 to TRBJ1-1; 10 bases are a match to TRBD1. Per germline, CDR1 SEHNR and CDR2 FQNEAQ (reference sequence). The CDR3 is 13 residues long. J was trimmed by 5 bases and V by 6 bases; bases with no gene match: 3. The CDR3 reads CASRWDRGTEAFF. CDR3 in DNA: TGTGCCAGCAGATGGGACAGGGGTACTGAAGCTTTCTTT. Full variable domain (missing parts from reference TRBV7-9 and TRBJ1-1): DTGVSQNPRHKITKRGQNVTFRCDPISEHNRLYWYRQTLGQGPEFLTYFQNEAQLEKSRLLSDRFSAERPKGSFSTLEIQRTEQGDSAMYLCASRWDRGTEAFFGQGTRLTVV.

This rearrangement joins TRBV9 to TRBJ1-6; D remains ambiguous. The CDR3 runs to 15 residues. From germline, CDR1 is SGDLS and CDR2 YYNGEE. Trimming took 0 bases from V and 6 from J, leaving 10 bases between them. The CDR3, as DNA: TGTGCCAGCAGCGTAGGGGAGACGACTAATTCACCCCTCCACTTT. Translated, it gives CASSVGETTNSPLHF. The full variable domain, completed using reference TRBV9 and TRBJ1-6, is DSGVTQTPKHLITATGQRVTLRCSPRSGDLSVYWYQQSLDQGLQFLIQYYNGEERAKGNILERFSAQQFPDLHSELNLSSLELGDSALYFCASSVGETTNSPLHFGNGTRLTVT.